What follows describes a single TCR beta chain. The antigen is unknown. The sample holds other DNA sequences that translate to the same CDR3. Produced via immunoSEQ multiplex PCR; TCRdb's table is partial and in-frame only. The data hold 500,000 or so clones, with roughly 85% observed a single time. The data derive from a study of Ad26.COV2.S vaccination and SARS-CoV-2 variants. The study, taken as a whole, reports: Individuals receiving vaccine had higher spike-specific TCR breadth than placebo recipients did. Non-spike TCR breadth was similar in vaccine and placebo recipients.

The ends were cut back, 4 bases at V and 2 bases at J, with 11 bases in the middle. The CDR3 spans 14 residues. Per germline, CDR1 SQVTM and CDR2 ANQGSEA. Treatment noted: 15 to 20 received Ad26.COV2.S at low or high dose, single or two shots; 5 received placebo; per-sample allocation not given. All samples were drawn on day 63, counting from the first vaccine or placebo injection. Sequencing used peripheral blood, obtained in a trial of Ad26.COV2.S vaccine versus placebo. The chain uses TRBV29-1 and TRBJ2-2; D not resolved. The clonotype originates from a person between 18 and 60 years old who received the Ad26.COV2.S COVID-19 vaccine or a placebo. CDR3 amino acids: CSVASGTNTGELFF. The DNA of the CDR3 is TGCAGCGTTGCATCCGGCACCAACACCGGGGAGCTGTTTTTT.